This T cell receptor beta chain appears in the sequencing data of a study of Ad26.COV2.S vaccination and SARS-CoV-2 variants (dated by TCRdb to the early 2020s). Looking at the study overall: The specificity and breadth of SARS-CoV-2-reactive T cell receptors after Ad26.COV2.S vaccination were assessed by TCRbeta repertoire sequencing. A total of some 30 samples were included in the TCR-sequenced set, comprising 19 Ad26.COV2.S vaccine recipients, 5 placebo recipients and 8 SARS-CoV-2 convalescent individuals. Broader findings and caveats from the paper: After vaccination, spike-specific CD8+ and CD4+ T cell responses were reported to show substantial breadth. The authors noted that the TCR breadth and depth analyses may have underestimated total T cell responses. Comparable non-spike TCR breadth was observed between vaccine and placebo recipients, consistent with only spike being contained in the vaccine. Compared with placebo recipients, Ad26.COV2.S recipients showed higher spike-specific TCR breadth (P = 0.0014).

The immunoSEQ Assay was used to sequence TCRbeta CDR3 regions. After extraction, genomic DNA underwent amplification by bias-controlled multiplex PCR, followed by high-throughput sequencing. The study's processing was this. Collapsing and filtering of sequences were performed to quantify the absolute abundance of each unique TCRbeta CDR3 region. T cell fraction was estimated by normalization of TCRbeta template counts to usable DNA, with usable DNA being measured through amplification of reference genes present in all nucleated cells. Repertoire TCRs were annotated as SARS-CoV-2-specific by exact matching of V gene, CDR3 amino acid sequence and J gene to a known reactive TCR set. MIRA supplied the reference SARS-CoV-2 TCR set, which was filtered for enrichment in COVID-19-positive ImmuneCODE repertoires so that public or cross-reactive TCRs were removed. Based on the MIRA antigens, annotated TCRs were further analysed at the level of specific ORF or position within ORF. Breadth was defined as annotated unique rearrangements over total unique productive rearrangements; depth was the summed frequency of those rearrangements. Two-sided Wilcoxon rank-sum tests were used to compare TCR breadth between groups. TCRdb took this table from immuneACCESS and kept in-frame rearrangements with V and J called. Such tables lack part of the clones; where checked against another copy, unresolved V genes explain under half of the gap, and the rest is unexplained. V, J and clone size are taken as reported in that table, and D and trimming were inferred from the DNA itself. The sample has about 350,000 clones on record, 92% of them singletons. The biggest ten clones account for 3% to 5% of the sample.

As for this clone: What antigen it recognizes has not been identified. Per-base qualities were not stored, and no clone one base away is much larger.

The sample's time point, from its label and the paper: individuals recovered from natural SARS-CoV-2 infection. The CDR3, cysteine through phenylalanine, is 10 amino acids long. The sequence is cut down to CDR3 DNA, 30 bases in frame from base 1. The junction carries 4 bases between V and J, which are trimmed by 4 bases and 7 bases respectively. CDR1 and CDR2 are drawn from the germline V gene (reference sequence): SEHNR, FQNEAQ. The sequence was obtained from a human donor who had recovered from COVID-19. The rearranged chain carries TRBV7-9 and TRBJ1-1; the D gene identity is not certain. This specimen consisted of peripheral blood, obtained after recovery from COVID-19. The CDR3 has the sequence CASSSSEAFF. The sequence in DNA is TGTGCCAGCAGCTCAAGTGAAGCTTTCTTT.